This is a list of T cell receptor beta chains from one sample in a study of cytomegalovirus exposure and HLA in healthy donors. Assay used: immunoSEQ multiplex PCR; TCRdb lists only in-frame clones, some missing. Here the sample spans around 70,000 clones, 90% to 95% being singletons. Sequencing used PBMCs. The receptors here all came from a man between 18 and 35 years old in good health and CMV-seropositive. Each CDR3 is given with its conserved first and last residue. D genes are given only for firm matches. Size is stated for part of the rows, as once, few or many counts, or as a class when the clone is expanded.

v_gene	abundance	len	d_gene	j_gene	CDR3aa	CDR3nt
TRBV5-1	NA	15	TRBD2	TRBJ2-7	CASSLKPSGTYEQYF	TGCGCCAGCAGCTTGAAGCCTAGCGGAACCTACGAGCAGTACTTC
TRBV11-2	NA	12	NA	TRBJ2-2	CASSRGPRWLFF	TGTGCCAGCAGCAGGGGCCCGAGGTGGCTGTTTTTT
TRBV19	NA	15	NA	TRBJ2-2	CASSQGRMNTGELFF	TGTGCCAGTAGTCAGGGCAGGATGAACACCGGGGAGCTGTTTTTT
TRBV5-1	NA	12	NA	TRBJ1-4	CASSLAGEKLFF	TGCGCCAGCAGCTTGGCAGGGGAAAAACTGTTTTTT
TRBV29-1	NA	15	NA	TRBJ1-2	CSVRWVVSEAYGYTF	TGCAGCGTTAGGTGGGTCGTGTCTGAGGCTTATGGCTACACCTTC
TRBV6-5	NA	14	TRBD1	TRBJ2-7	CASRRQGIGYEQYF	TGTGCCAGCAGGCGACAGGGGATAGGCTACGAGCAGTACTTC
TRBV27	NA	18	NA	TRBJ1-5	CASSLSVDRLNSNQPQHF	TGTGCCAGCAGTTTATCGGTTGACAGGCTAAATAGCAATCAGCCCCAGCATTTT
TRBV27	NA	15	NA	TRBJ1-5	CASRRDWPSNQPQHF	TGTGCCAGCCGCCGGGACTGGCCTAGCAATCAGCCCCAGCATTTT
TRBV5-1	once	17	TRBD2	TRBJ2-2	CASSLGTSGRRGGELFF	TGCGCCAGCAGCTTGGGGACTAGCGGGAGGAGGGGCGGGGAGCTGTTTTTT
TRBV7-9	NA	17	NA	TRBJ1-3	CASSSTPRDGSGNTIYF	TGTGCCAGCAGCTCTACTCCACGGGATGGCTCTGGAAACACCATATATTTT
TRBV28	NA	14	NA	TRBJ1-3	CASSRQVGVGTIYF	TGTGCCAGCAGCCGACAGGTCGGGGTTGGCACCATATATTTT
TRBV9	NA	17	NA	TRBJ1-1	CASSVEGQTFMNTEAFF	TGTGCCAGCAGCGTAGAAGGACAGACTTTTATGAACACTGAAGCTTTCTTT
TRBV5-1	NA	15	TRBD1	TRBJ2-7	CASRQARGRLGEQYF	TGCGCCAGCCGCCAGGCCAGGGGGCGCTTAGGCGAGCAGTACTTC
TRBV18	NA	14	NA	TRBJ2-5	CASSPPSQQETQYF	TGTGCCAGCTCACCACCAAGTCAGCAAGAGACCCAGTACTTC
TRBV5-1	NA	13	TRBD1	TRBJ1-1	CASSLEDRVAAFF	TGCGCCAGCAGCTTGGAGGACAGGGTGGCAGCTTTCTTT
TRBV18	NA	14	NA	TRBJ2-5	CASSPLRSQETQYF	TGTGCCAGCTCACCACTACGGTCCCAAGAGACCCAGTACTTC
TRBV10-2	NA	15	NA	TRBJ2-7	CASSGAPGQTYEQYF	TGCGCCAGCAGTGGAGCCCCGGGACAAACCTACGAGCAGTACTTC
TRBV19	once	13	NA	TRBJ1-1	CASSTQGNTEAFF	TGTGCCAGTAGTACGCAGGGGAACACTGAAGCTTTCTTT
TRBV19	NA	15	TRBD1	TRBJ1-5	CASRQFGTANQPQHF	TGTGCCAGTAGGCAATTCGGGACAGCCAATCAGCCCCAGCATTTT
TRBV10-1	once	13	NA	TRBJ2-2	CASRGQYTGELFF	TGCGCCAGCCGCGGACAGTACACCGGGGAGCTGTTTTTT
TRBV5-6	NA	14	TRBD1	TRBJ2-7	CASSLWDRGYEQYF	TGTGCCAGCAGCTTGTGGGACAGGGGCTACGAGCAGTACTTC
TRBV7-6	NA	14	TRBD2	TRBJ2-7	CASSPRGVGYEQYF	TGTGCCAGCAGTCCTCGGGGGGTTGGGTACGAGCAGTACTTC
TRBV9	NA	15	TRBD2	TRBJ2-7	CASSVGLAGGEEQYF	TGTGCCAGCAGCGTAGGACTAGCGGGAGGAGAGGAGCAGTACTTC
TRBV4-1	NA	17	NA	TRBJ2-5	CASSQESRGMGQETQYF	TGCGCCAGCAGCCAAGAGTCACGGGGGATGGGCCAAGAGACCCAGTACTTC
TRBV19	once	15	NA	TRBJ1-5	CASSRHGQGNQPQHF	TGTGCCAGTTCTCGTCATGGGCAGGGCAATCAGCCCCAGCATTTT
TRBV6-5	NA	14	NA	TRBJ1-5	CASISWGEGPPQHF	TGTGCCAGCATTAGTTGGGGGGAGGGGCCGCCCCAGCATTTT
TRBV6-5	NA	14	NA	TRBJ2-7	CANSYSGRSYEQYF	TGTGCCAACAGTTACTCGGGGCGCTCCTACGAGCAGTACTTC
TRBV5-1	NA	15	TRBD2	TRBJ2-3	CASSLGAGGTDTQYF	TGCGCCAGCAGCTTGGGAGCGGGGGGCACAGATACGCAGTATTTT
TRBV7-3	NA	15	TRBD2	TRBJ2-1	CASSPGLAGVTEQFF	TGTGCCAGCAGCCCGGGACTAGCGGGAGTCACTGAGCAGTTCTTC
TRBV28	NA	15	TRBD1	TRBJ2-1	CASRSQQGARDEQFF	TGTGCCAGCAGATCCCAGCAGGGGGCGCGGGATGAGCAGTTCTTC
TRBV5-1	NA	14	NA	TRBJ2-2	CASSMSAFTGELFF	TGCGCCAGCAGCATGTCAGCGTTCACCGGGGAGCTGTTTTTT
TRBV7-9	NA	14	TRBD1	TRBJ2-1	CASSSLRGRNEQFF	TGTGCCAGCAGCTCCCTCAGGGGGCGCAATGAGCAGTTCTTC
TRBV7-2	NA	16	TRBD2	TRBJ2-7	CASSLHVGGTSYEQYF	TGTGCCAGCAGCTTACATGTGGGAGGGACGTCCTACGAGCAGTACTTC
TRBV4-1	once	14	TRBD2	TRBJ2-7	CASSQAAGVYEQYF	TGCGCCAGCAGCCAGGCAGCGGGAGTCTACGAGCAGTACTTC
TRBV7-9	NA	17	TRBD2	TRBJ2-1	CASSLVPGLAGGNEQFF	TGTGCCAGCAGCTTAGTTCCAGGGCTAGCGGGAGGCAATGAGCAGTTCTTC
TRBV19	NA	12	NA	TRBJ2-1	CASRGAGNEQFF	TGTGCCAGTAGAGGGGCCGGCAATGAGCAGTTCTTC
TRBV28	NA	15	TRBD2	TRBJ2-1	CASSRPGLAGGEQFF	TGTGCCAGCAGTCGCCCGGGACTAGCGGGAGGCGAGCAGTTCTTC
TRBV10-3	NA	15	NA	TRBJ2-7	CAISDSGHDTYEQYF	TGTGCCATCAGTGACTCAGGCCATGATACCTACGAGCAGTACTTC
TRBV19	NA	14	TRBD1	TRBJ1-1	CASSPAGGNTEAFF	TGTGCCAGTAGCCCGGCAGGGGGGAACACTGAAGCTTTCTTT
TRBV5-1	NA	17	TRBD2	TRBJ2-7	CASSLELAGGRSYEQYF	TGCGCCAGCAGCTTGGAATTAGCGGGAGGGCGCTCCTACGAGCAGTACTTC
TRBV6-5	NA	14	NA	TRBJ2-7	CASSYSRGSDEQYF	TGTGCCAGCAGTTACTCAAGGGGGTCAGACGAGCAGTACTTC
TRBV5-1	NA	14	TRBD2	TRBJ2-3	CASSLGLAGDTQYF	TGCGCCAGCAGCTTAGGACTAGCGGGAGATACGCAGTATTTT
TRBV2	NA	17	TRBD2	TRBJ2-7	CASSEEGGLAETYEQYF	TGTGCCAGCAGTGAAGAAGGGGGACTAGCGGAGACCTACGAGCAGTACTTC
TRBV4-1	once	15	NA	TRBJ2-2	CASSPYLDSPGELFF	TGCGCCAGCAGCCCTTATCTCGACAGTCCCGGGGAGCTGTTTTTT
TRBV21-1	NA	14	NA	TRBJ2-7	CASPSAGGSYEQYF	TGTGCCAGCCCCAGCGCGGGAGGATCCTACGAGCAGTACTTC
TRBV2	NA	13	NA	TRBJ2-7	CASQPSAAYEQYF	TGTGCCAGTCAACCTAGCGCGGCCTACGAGCAGTACTTC
TRBV20-1	NA	11	NA	TRBJ1-1	CSARPGTEAFF	TGCAGTGCCAGGCCGGGGACTGAAGCTTTCTTT
TRBV11-2	NA	13	NA	TRBJ2-3	CASSRDSTDTQYF	TGTGCCAGCAGCCGGGACTCCACAGATACGCAGTATTTT
TRBV5-1	NA	15	NA	TRBJ1-1	CASSLQTIMNTEAFF	TGCGCCAGCAGCTTGCAGACTATAATGAACACTGAAGCTTTCTTT
TRBV9	NA	14	TRBD2	TRBJ2-1	CASSPRTSGNEQFF	TGTGCCAGCAGCCCGCGGACTAGCGGCAATGAGCAGTTCTTC
TRBV6-1	once	14	NA	TRBJ2-5	CASSEWQKQETQYF	TGTGCCAGCAGTGAATGGCAGAAACAAGAGACCCAGTACTTC
TRBV7-8	NA	15	NA	TRBJ1-1	CASSTPFTGLTEAFF	TGTGCCAGCAGCACCCCCTTTACCGGACTCACTGAAGCTTTCTTT
TRBV30	NA	12	NA	TRBJ1-1	CAWVGAGTEAFF	TGTGCCTGGGTAGGGGCTGGAACTGAAGCTTTCTTT
TRBV5-4	NA	13	TRBD1	TRBJ1-2	CASSFETGGGYTF	TGTGCCAGCAGCTTCGAGACAGGGGGGGGCTACACCTTC